The sequence of this TCR beta chain was determined in a study of spatial heterogeneity in lung cancer. This clonotype was observed many times. Its antigen is as yet unknown. Regarding time point: sample taken at primary tumor resection. Tumor, nontumor lung or frozen PBMC supplied whole RNA, sequenced without sorting. CDR3 length equals 13 residues. Germline V gene lookup returns CDR1 MDHEN and CDR2 SYDVKM. V shed 6 bases and J shed 1 base, with 9 bases lying between them. Study outcomes and limitations: Expanded tumor TCRs that were ubiquitous appeared in blood more at resection than follow-up.

In the library, each TCR cDNA molecule bore its own unique molecular identifier. Each CDR3 protein gets one entry after TCRdb re-called the 5' RACE reads with MiXCR. The data show roughly 40,000 distinct CDR3 sequences, around 6.5% seen once. The chain couples TRBV28 to TRBJ1-1; D unresolved. The input for sequencing was PBMCs, taken at surgery. The clonotype originates from a female donor with early-stage non-small cell lung cancer. The CDR3 protein is CASRVAGNTEAFF. In DNA, the CDR3 is TGTGCCAGCAGGGTGGCGGGGAACACTGAAGCTTTCTTT.